This T cell receptor beta chain was obtained from a study of cytomegalovirus exposure and HLA in healthy donors. The study's findings and limits: Usually a TCR sequence was rare, but some public TCRs were found in many donors. TCR beta chains numbering some 160 were designated cytomegalovirus-associated. According to a subsequent analysis, TCR clusters identified in the first cohort showed a tendency to co-occur across the approximately 120 validation repertoires.

The approximately 130-subject validation cohort, separate from the 666-subject first cohort, included the donors. Libraries were prepared by immunoSEQ multiplex PCR; TCRdb keeps only in-frame clonotypes and omits some of them. The sample carries some 110,000 clones, roughly nine tenths recorded once. In germline, CDR1 is SGHVS, CDR2 FQNEAQ. V was clipped by 6 bases and J by 1 base, with 18 bases between them. There are 16 residues in the CDR3. As for this clone: Its cognate antigen is unknown.

Sequenced input: PBMCs. This clonotype was obtained from a man aged 18 to 30 in good health and CMV-seropositive. The chain is built from TRBV7-8 and TRBJ1-1, with D tentatively TRBD1 (6 bases). The CDR3 region is CASSPGVGRGNTEAFF. Here the CDR3 DNA reads TGTGCCAGCAGTCCTGGGGTGGGCAGGGGGAACACTGAAGCTTTCTTT.